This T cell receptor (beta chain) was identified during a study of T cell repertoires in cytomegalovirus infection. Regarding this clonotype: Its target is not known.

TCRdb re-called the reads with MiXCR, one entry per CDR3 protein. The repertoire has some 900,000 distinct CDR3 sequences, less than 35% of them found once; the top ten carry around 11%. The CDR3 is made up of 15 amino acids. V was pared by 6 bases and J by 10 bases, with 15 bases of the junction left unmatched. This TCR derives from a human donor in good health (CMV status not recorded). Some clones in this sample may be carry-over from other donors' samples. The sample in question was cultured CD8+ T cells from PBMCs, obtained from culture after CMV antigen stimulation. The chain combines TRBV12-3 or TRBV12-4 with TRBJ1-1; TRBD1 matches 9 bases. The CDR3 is CASRRTGRGQGRAFF. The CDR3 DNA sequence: TGTGCCAGCAGGAGGACAGGAAGGGGACAGGGAAGAGCTTTCTTT.